This record covers a single TCR beta chain. Original handling: Amplification of reference gene primers provided the estimated nucleated cell counts. Method: immunoSEQ multiplex PCR; TCRdb's copy keeps in-frame clones and lacks some. The DNA gave D and trimming, while V, J and clone size come from that table. The sample has roughly 320,000 clones, around 90% seen once; the top ten hold 1% to 1.5%. This sample was taken from a study of blood T cell repertoires in COVID-19. Study as a whole: Acute and convalescent COVID-19 samples came from the United States, Italy and Spain. The analysed material was cDNA or gDNA that came from T cells, B-cell-depleted T cells, or PBMCs.

The CDR3 runs to 16 residues. The germline CDR1 and CDR2 sequences are KGHSH and LQKENI. Trimming at V came to 5 bases and at J to 10 bases, leaving 12 bases not matched to a gene. The gene calls are TRBV18 and TRBJ1-6; 9 nucleotides align to TRBD1. The TCR was taken from an older man with acute or convalescent COVID-19. Sequencing input: peripheral blood. The CDR3 sequence: CASSVGTGLRNSPLHF. Here the CDR3 DNA reads TGTGCCAGCTCAGTCGGGACAGGGTTACGGAACTCACCCCTCCACTTT. Based on the CDR3 plus reference TRBV18 and TRBJ1-6, the full variable domain is NAGVMQNPRHLVRRRGQEARLRCSPMKGHSHVYWYRQLPEEGLKFMVYLQKENIIDESGMPKERFSAEFPKEGPSILRIQQVVRGDSAAYFCASSVGTGLRNSPLHFGNGTRLTVT.